This TCR beta chain is from a study of blood T cell repertoires in COVID-19. The overall study: Samples taken during acute and convalescent COVID-19 were collected in the United States, Italy and Spain.

This clone came up a few times. With 4 bases removed from V and 2 bases from J, the gap between germline ends came to 21 bases. The germline V gene has CDR1 SGHKS and CDR2 YYEKEE (reference sequence). The CDR3 extends over 17 amino acids. Original analysis: The assay estimated nucleated cells by amplifying reference gene primers. Sequencing used immunoSEQ multiplex PCR; TCRdb keeps in-frame clones, though not all of them. The V and J calls and clone size come from that table; D and trimming were worked out from the DNA. Of under 80,000 clones in the sample, approximately 89% were seen once. Input material: peripheral blood. The sequence derives from a man between 60 and 70 years old with acute or convalescent COVID-19. V usage is TRBV5-5 and J usage is TRBJ1-1; no firm D call. The CDR3 sequence: CASSPPPRPYTNTEAFF. For the CDR3, the DNA is TGTGCCAGCAGCCCCCCCCCGCGGCCCTATACCAACACTGAAGCTTTCTTT.